The 2 T cell receptor beta chains presented below share a single source sample, sequenced in a study of immune evolution from preneoplasia to lung adenocarcinoma. Produced via immunoSEQ multiplex PCR; TCRdb's table is partial and in-frame only. The table shows fewer than 14,000 clones, with about four fifths occurring only once. Material: FFPE minimally invasive lung adenocarcinoma tissue. The source is a person aged 70 to 79 with lung adenocarcinoma.

This chain links TRBV29-1 with TRBJ2-1; 16 positions match TRBD2. CDR3 length: 13 residues. Looked up from germline, CDR1 is SQVTM and CDR2 is ANQGSEA. With 6 bases clipped from V and 12 bases from J, the junction kept 5 bases outside the gene matches. This CDR3 reads CSVGTSGRVGQFF. CDR3 coding DNA: TGCAGCGTCGGGACTAGCGGGAGGGTGGGGCAGTTCTTC.

J is TRBJ2-7 and V is TRBV29-1; 9 bases map to TRBD1. The V gene's germline CDR1 is SQVTM and CDR2 ANQGSEA. The ends lost 2 bases at V and 1 base at J; junction bases unmatched: 6. The CDR3 is 15 amino acids. The CDR3 region is CSVETQQGASYEQYF. As DNA, the CDR3 is TGCAGCGTTGAAACCCAACAGGGGGCGTCCTACGAGCAGTACTTC.